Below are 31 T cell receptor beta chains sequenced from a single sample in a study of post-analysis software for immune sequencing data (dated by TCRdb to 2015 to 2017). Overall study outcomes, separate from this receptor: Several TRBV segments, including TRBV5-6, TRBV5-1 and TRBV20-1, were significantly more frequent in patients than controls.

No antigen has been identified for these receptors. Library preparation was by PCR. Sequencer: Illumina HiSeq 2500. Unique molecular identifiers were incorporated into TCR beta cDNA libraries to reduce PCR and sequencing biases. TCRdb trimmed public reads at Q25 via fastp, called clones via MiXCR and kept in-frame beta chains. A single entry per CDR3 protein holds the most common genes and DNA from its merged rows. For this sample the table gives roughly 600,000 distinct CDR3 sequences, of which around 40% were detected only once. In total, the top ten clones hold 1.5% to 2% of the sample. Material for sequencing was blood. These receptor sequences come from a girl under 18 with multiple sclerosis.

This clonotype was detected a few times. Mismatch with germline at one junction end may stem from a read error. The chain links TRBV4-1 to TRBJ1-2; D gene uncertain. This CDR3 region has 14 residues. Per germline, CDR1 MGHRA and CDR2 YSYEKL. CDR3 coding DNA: TGTGCCAGCAGCCAAGCATCACTTTATAAGGACTACACCTTC. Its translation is CASSQASLYKDYTF.

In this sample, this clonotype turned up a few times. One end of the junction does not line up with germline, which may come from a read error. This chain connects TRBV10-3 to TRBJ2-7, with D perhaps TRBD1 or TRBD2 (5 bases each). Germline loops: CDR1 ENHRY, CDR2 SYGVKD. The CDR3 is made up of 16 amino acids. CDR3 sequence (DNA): TGCGCCATCAGTGACCCCCGGGGAGTTGGGACGAGGGAGCAGTACTTC. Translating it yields CAISDPRGVGTREQYF.

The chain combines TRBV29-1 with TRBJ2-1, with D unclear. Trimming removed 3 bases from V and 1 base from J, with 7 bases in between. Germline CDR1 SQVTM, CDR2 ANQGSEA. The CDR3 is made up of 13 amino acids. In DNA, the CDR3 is TGCAGCGTTGACATTCGTTCCTACAATGAGCAGTTCTTC. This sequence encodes CSVDIRSYNEQFF.

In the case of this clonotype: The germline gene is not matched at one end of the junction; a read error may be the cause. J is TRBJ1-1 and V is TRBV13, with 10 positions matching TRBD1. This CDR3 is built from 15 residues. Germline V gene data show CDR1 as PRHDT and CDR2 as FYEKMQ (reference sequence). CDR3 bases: TGTGCCAGCAGCGTAGGGACAGGGGTTAACACTGAAGCTTTCTTT. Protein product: CASSVGTGVNTEAFF.

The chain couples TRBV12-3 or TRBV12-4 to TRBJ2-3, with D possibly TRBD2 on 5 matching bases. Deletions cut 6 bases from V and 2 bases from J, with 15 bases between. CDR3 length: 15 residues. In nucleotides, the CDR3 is TGTGCCAGCAGCTCTTTCACCGGGATCACAGATACGCAGTATTTT. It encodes CASSSFTGITDTQYF.

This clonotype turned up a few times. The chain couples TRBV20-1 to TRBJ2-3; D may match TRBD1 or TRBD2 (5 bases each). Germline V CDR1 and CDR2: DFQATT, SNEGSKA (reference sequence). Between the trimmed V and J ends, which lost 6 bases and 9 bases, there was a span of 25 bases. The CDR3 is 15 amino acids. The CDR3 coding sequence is TGCAGTGCCCAGTGGGGGAAGACCAGAATCGAAACGCAGTATTTT. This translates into CSAQWGKTRIETQYF.

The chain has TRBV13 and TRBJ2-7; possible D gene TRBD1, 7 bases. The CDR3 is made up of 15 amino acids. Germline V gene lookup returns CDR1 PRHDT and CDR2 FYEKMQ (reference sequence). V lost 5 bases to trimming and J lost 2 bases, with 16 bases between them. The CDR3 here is CASSPAPGGPYEQYF. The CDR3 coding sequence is TGTGCCAGCAGCCCCGCCCCAGGGGGGCCCTACGAGCAGTACTTC.

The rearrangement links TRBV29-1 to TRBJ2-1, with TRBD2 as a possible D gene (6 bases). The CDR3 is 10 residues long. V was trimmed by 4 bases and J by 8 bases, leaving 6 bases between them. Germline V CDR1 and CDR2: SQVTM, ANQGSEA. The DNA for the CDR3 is TGCAGCGTTGGCGGGGATGAGCAGTTCTTC. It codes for CSVGGDEQFF.

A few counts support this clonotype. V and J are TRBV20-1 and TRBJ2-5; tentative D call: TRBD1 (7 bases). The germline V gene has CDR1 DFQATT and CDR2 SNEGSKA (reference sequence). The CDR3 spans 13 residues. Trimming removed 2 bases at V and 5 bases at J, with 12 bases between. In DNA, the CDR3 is TGCAGTGCTAGACAGGGGGGCCGGGAGACCCAGTACTTC. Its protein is CSARQGGRETQYF.

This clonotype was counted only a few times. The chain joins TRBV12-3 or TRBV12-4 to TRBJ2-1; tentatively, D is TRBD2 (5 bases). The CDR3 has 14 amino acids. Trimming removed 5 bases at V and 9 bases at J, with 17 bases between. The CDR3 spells CASSLHATIPEQFF. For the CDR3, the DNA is TGTGCCAGCAGTCTACACGCGACTATTCCTGAGCAGTTCTTC.

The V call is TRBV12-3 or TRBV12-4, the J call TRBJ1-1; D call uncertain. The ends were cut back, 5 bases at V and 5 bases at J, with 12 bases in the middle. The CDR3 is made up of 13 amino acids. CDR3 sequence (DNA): TGTGCCAGCAGTCGCGAAGTATTGACTGAAGCTTTCTTT. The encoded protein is CASSREVLTEAFF.

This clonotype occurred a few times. In DNA, the CDR3 is TGCAGTGCTAGAGATAGCCAGGGGCTAGATACGCAGTATTTT. Its protein product is CSARDSQGLDTQYF. The chain combines TRBV20-1 with TRBJ2-3, with D tentatively TRBD1 (6 bases). The CDR3 has 14 amino acids. From germline, CDR1 is DFQATT and CDR2 SNEGSKA (reference sequence). Trimming stripped 0 bases from V and 5 bases from J, with 12 bases between.

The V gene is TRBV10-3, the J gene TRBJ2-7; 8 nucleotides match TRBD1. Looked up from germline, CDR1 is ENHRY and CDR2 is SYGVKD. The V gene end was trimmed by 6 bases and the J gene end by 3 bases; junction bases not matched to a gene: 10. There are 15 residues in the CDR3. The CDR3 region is CAIRIDRGRVYEQYF. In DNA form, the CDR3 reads TGTGCCATCAGGATTGACAGGGGAAGGGTCTACGAGCAGTACTTC.

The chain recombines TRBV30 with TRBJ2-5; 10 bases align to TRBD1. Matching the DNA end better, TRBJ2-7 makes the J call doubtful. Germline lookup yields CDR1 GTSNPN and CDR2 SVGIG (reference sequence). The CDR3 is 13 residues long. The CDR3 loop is CAYTTGGPYEQYF. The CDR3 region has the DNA TGTGCCTATACGACAGGGGGCCCCTACGAGCAGTACTTC.

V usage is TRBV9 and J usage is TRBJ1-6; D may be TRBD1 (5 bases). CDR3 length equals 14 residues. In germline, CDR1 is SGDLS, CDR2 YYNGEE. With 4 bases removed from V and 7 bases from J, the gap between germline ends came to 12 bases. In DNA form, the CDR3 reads TGTGCCAGCAGCCTCGATGGGGCGAATTCACCCCTCCACTTT. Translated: CASSLDGANSPLHF.

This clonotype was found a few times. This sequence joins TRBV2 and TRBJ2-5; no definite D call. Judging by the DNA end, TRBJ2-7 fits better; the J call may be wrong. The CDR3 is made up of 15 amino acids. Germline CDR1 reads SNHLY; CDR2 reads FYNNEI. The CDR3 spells CASSELGMRTAEQYF. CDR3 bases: TGTGCCAGCAGTGAATTGGGGATGCGGACCGCCGAGCAGTACTTC.

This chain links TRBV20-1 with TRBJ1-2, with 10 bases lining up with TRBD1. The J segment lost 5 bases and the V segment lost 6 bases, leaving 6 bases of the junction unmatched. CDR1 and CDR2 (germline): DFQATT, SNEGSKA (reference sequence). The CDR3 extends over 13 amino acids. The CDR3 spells CSAPGQGSYGYTF. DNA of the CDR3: TGCAGTGCACCGGGACAGGGGAGTTATGGCTACACCTTC.

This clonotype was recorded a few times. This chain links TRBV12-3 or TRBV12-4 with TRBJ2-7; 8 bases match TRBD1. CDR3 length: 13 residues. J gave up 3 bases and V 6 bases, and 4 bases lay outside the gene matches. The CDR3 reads CASRQGDIYEQYF. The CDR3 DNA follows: TGTGCCAGCAGACAGGGGGATATCTACGAGCAGTACTTC.

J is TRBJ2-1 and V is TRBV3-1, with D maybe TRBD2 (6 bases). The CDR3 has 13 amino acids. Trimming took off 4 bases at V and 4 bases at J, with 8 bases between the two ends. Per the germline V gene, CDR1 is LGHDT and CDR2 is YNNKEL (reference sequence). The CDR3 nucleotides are TGTGCCAGCAGCCCGCGGGATTACAATGAGCAGTTCTTC. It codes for CASSPRDYNEQFF.

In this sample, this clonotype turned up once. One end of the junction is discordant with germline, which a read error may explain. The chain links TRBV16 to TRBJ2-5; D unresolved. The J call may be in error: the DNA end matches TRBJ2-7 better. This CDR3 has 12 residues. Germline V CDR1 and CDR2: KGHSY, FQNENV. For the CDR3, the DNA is TGTACCAGCAGCCAAACATGGTACGAGCAGTACTTC. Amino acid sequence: CTSSQTWYEQYF.

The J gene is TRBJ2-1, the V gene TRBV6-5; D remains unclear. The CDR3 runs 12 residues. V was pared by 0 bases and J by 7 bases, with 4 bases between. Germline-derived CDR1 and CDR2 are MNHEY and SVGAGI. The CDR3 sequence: CASSYSQNEQFF. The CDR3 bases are TGTGCCAGCAGTTACTCGCAGAATGAGCAGTTCTTC.

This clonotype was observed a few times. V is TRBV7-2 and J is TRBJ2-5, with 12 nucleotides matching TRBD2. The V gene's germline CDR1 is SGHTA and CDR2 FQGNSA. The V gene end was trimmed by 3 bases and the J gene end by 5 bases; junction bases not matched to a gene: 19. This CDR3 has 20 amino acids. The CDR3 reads CASSFFRTPSGRAEVETQYF. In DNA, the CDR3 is TGTGCCAGCAGCTTTTTCCGTACCCCTAGCGGGAGGGCCGAGGTTGAGACCCAGTACTTC. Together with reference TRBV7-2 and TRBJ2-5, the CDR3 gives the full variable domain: GAGVSQSPSNKVTEKGKDVELRCDPISGHTALYWYRQSLGQGLEFLIYFQGNSAPDKSGLPSDRFSAERTGGSVSTLTIQRTQQEDSAVYLCASSFFRTPSGRAEVETQYFGPGTRLLVL.

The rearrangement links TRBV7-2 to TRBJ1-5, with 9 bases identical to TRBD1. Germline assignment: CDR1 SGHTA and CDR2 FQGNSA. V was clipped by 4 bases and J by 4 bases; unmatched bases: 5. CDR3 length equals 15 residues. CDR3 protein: CASSSSGQGNQPQHF. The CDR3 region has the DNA TGTGCCAGCAGCTCCTCCGGACAGGGGAATCAGCCCCAGCATTTT.

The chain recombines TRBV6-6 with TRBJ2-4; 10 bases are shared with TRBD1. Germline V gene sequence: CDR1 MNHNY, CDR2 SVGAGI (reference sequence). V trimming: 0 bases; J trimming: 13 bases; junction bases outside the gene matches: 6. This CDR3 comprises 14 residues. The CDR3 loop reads CASSYSRTGGKQYF. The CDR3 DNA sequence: TGTGCCAGCAGTTACTCGAGGACAGGGGGAAAGCAGTACTTC.

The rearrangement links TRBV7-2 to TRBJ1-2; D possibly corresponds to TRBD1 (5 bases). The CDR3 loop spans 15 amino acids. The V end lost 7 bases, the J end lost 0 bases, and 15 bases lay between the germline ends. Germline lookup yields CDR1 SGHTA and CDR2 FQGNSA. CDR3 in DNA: TGTGCCAGCATCCCGGGACCGTATGCTAACTATGGCTACACCTTC. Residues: CASIPGPYANYGYTF.

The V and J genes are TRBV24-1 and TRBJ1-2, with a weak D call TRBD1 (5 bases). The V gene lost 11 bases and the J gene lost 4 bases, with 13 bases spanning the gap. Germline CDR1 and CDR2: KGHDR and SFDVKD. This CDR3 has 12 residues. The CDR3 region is CASWDSGYGYTF. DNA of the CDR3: TGTGCCAGCTGGGACTCAGGCTATGGCTACACCTTC.

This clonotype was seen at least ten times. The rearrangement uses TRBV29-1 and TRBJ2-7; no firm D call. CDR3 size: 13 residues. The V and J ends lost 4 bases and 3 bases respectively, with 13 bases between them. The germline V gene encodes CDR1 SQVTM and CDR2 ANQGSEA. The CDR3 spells CSVVLRRGYEQYF. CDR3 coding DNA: TGCAGCGTTGTGCTAAGAAGAGGCTACGAGCAGTACTTC.

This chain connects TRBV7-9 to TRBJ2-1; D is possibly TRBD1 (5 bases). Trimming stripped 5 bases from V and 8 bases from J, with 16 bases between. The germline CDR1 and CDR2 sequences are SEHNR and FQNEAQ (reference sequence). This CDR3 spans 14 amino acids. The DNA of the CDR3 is TGTGCCAGCAGCCCCGGGCCAAGGGGCCATGAGCAGTTCTTC. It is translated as CASSPGPRGHEQFF. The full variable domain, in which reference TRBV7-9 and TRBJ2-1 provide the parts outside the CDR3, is DTGVSQNPRHKITKRGQNVTFRCDPISEHNRLYWYRQTLGQGPEFLTYFQNEAQLEKSRLLSDRFSAERPKGSFSTLEIQRTEQGDSAMYLCASSPGPRGHEQFFGPGTRLTVL.

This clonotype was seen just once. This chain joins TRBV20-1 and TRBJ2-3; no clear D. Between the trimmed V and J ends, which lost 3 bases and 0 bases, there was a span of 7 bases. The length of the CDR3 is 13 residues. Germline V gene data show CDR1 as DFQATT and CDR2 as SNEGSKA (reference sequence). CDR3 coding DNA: TGCAGTGCTAGGGAAGACAGCACAGATACGCAGTATTTT. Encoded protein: CSAREDSTDTQYF.

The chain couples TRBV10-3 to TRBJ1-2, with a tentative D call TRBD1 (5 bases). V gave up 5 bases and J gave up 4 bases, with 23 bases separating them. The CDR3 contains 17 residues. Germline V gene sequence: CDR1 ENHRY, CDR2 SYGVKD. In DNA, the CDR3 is TGTGCCATCAGTAATACCATTAACGCAGGGACCGCCTATGGCTACACCTTC. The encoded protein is CAISNTINAGTAYGYTF.

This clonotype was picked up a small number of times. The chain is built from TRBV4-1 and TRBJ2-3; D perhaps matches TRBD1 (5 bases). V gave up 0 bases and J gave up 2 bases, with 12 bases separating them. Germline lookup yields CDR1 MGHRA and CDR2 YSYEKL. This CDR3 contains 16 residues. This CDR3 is CASSQDGAALTDTQYF. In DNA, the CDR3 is TGCGCCAGCAGCCAAGATGGGGCAGCCCTCACAGATACGCAGTATTTT.